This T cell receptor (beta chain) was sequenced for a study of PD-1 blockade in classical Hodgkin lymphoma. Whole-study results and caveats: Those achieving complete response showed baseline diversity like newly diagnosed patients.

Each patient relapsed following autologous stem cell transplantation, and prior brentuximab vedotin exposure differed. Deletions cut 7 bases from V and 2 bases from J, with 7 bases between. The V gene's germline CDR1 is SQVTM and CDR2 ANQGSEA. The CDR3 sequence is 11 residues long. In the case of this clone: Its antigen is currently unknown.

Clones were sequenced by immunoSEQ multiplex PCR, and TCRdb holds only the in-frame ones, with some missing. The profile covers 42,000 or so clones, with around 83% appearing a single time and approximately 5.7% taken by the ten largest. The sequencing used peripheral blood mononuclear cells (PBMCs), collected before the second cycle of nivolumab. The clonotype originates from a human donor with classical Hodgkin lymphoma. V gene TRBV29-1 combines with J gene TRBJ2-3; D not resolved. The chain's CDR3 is CSAPYTDTQYF. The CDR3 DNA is TGCAGCGCACCCTACACAGATACGCAGTATTTT.